The text below deals with one T cell receptor beta chain. These data originate in a study of blood T cell repertoires in COVID-19. Study-level background: Sites in the United States, Italy and Spain provided acute and convalescent COVID-19 samples. T cells, B-cell-depleted T cells, or PBMCs provided the cDNA or gDNA that served as material.

Per the original methods: Estimation of nucleated cell counts was performed using reference gene primer amplification. Measured with immunoSEQ multiplex PCR; TCRdb has only the in-frame clones, and not every one. Clone size and the V and J calls come from that table; the DNA yielded D and trimming. The sample consists of around 99,000 clones, about 89% of them appearing once. This CDR3 comprises 14 residues. The germline V gene encodes CDR1 SGHRS and CDR2 YFSETQ. The V segment lost 0 bases and the J segment 7 bases; nucleotides outside the gene matches: 4. This chain links TRBV5-1 with TRBJ1-1; 9 nucleotides line up with TRBD1. The sequencing input was peripheral blood. This clonotype was obtained from a man aged 35-49 years with active or convalescent COVID-19. The CDR3 coding sequence is TGCGCCAGCAGCTTGGGGGACAGGGAAGGTGAAGCTTTCTTT. Translated: CASSLGDREGEAFF.